The rows below give T cell receptor beta chains drawn from one sample of a study of CD8 T cells in ankylosing spondylitis. TCRdb analysed the 5' RACE reads with MiXCR anew, one entry per CDR3 protein. The sample gives a few hundred thousand distinct CDR3 sequences, 10% of which show up once; around a fifth is in the top ten. The source material was blood, either unsorted or a sorted T cell fraction (not recorded which). All receptors come from a male donor with ankylosing spondylitis or in good health (not recorded which). Both conserved end residues are part of each CDR3. D genes are given only for firm matches. Not all rows give a size; the values are once, few, many and, for expanded clones, a class.

v_gene: TRBV4-2
j_gene: TRBJ1-1
abundance: many
d_gene: TRBD1
CDR3aa: CASSQEETETGFVDTEAFF
CDR3nt: TGTGCCAGCAGCCAAGAGGAAACCGAGACAGGGTTTGTGGACACTGAAGCTTTCTTT

v_gene: TRBV3-1
j_gene: TRBJ2-2
abundance: few
d_gene: -
CDR3aa: CASSRLDTGELFF
CDR3nt: TGTGCCAGCAGCCGTTTGGACACCGGGGAGCTGTTTTTT

v_gene: TRBV12-3/TRBV12-4
j_gene: TRBJ2-3
abundance: many
d_gene: -
CDR3aa: CASSPRLGATDTQYF
CDR3nt: TGTGCCAGCAGTCCTCGACTAGGGGCCACAGATACGCAGTATTTT

v_gene: TRBV20-1
j_gene: TRBJ2-7
abundance: few
d_gene: TRBD2
CDR3aa: CSASSTSAYEQYF
CDR3nt: TGCAGTGCTAGTAGTACTAGCGCCTACGAGCAGTACTTC

v_gene: TRBV12-3/TRBV12-4
j_gene: TRBJ2-5
abundance: few
d_gene: -
CDR3aa: CASSFSRLGETQYF
CDR3nt: TGTGCCAGCAGTTTCTCTAGGTTGGGAGAGACCCAGTACTTC

v_gene: TRBV7-9
j_gene: TRBJ2-1
abundance: many
d_gene: TRBD2
CDR3aa: CASSFTSGVYNEQFF
CDR3nt: TGTGCCAGCAGCTTTACTAGCGGGGTTTACAATGAGCAGTTCTTC

v_gene: TRBV27
j_gene: TRBJ2-7
abundance: many
d_gene: -
CDR3aa: CASSPVGYEQYF
CDR3nt: TGTGCCAGCAGTCCCGTTGGCTACGAGCAGTACTTC

v_gene: TRBV20-1
j_gene: TRBJ1-1
abundance: many
d_gene: -
CDR3aa: CSARWPANTEAFF
CDR3nt: TGCAGTGCTAGATGGCCAGCGAACACTGAAGCTTTCTTT

v_gene: TRBV24-1
j_gene: TRBJ2-1
abundance: -
d_gene: TRBD1
CDR3aa: CATSGGQGAGDEQFF
CDR3nt: TGTGCCACCAGTGGCGGACAGGGGGCTGGGGATGAGCAGTTCTTC

v_gene: TRBV27
j_gene: TRBJ2-7
abundance: many
d_gene: TRBD1
CDR3aa: CASSHGTGSYEQYF
CDR3nt: TGTGCCAGCAGTCACGGGACAGGGAGCTACGAGCAGTACTTC

v_gene: TRBV3-1
j_gene: TRBJ1-2
abundance: many
d_gene: -
CDR3aa: CASSQDSRGRDPGYTF
CDR3nt: TGTGCCAGCAGCCAAGACTCTAGGGGGAGGGACCCTGGCTACACCTTC

v_gene: TRBV10-3
j_gene: TRBJ2-1
abundance: few
d_gene: TRBD2
CDR3aa: CAISKPGLAGGETSYNEQFF
CDR3nt: TGTGCCATCAGTAAGCCGGGACTAGCGGGGGGCGAGACCTCCTACAATGAGCAGTTCTTC

v_gene: TRBV12-3/TRBV12-4
j_gene: TRBJ1-2
abundance: -
d_gene: -
CDR3aa: CASSLGIYRLGYTF
CDR3nt: TGTGCCAGCAGTTTGGGGATCTACAGGCTCGGCTACACCTTC

v_gene: TRBV5-1
j_gene: TRBJ2-3
abundance: many
d_gene: -
CDR3aa: CASSLTRLTDTQYF
CDR3nt: TGCGCCAGCAGCTTGACTAGACTCACAGATACGCAGTATTTT

v_gene: TRBV6-5
j_gene: TRBJ1-1
abundance: many
d_gene: TRBD1
CDR3aa: CASSYEGANTEAFF
CDR3nt: TGTGCCAGCAGCTACGAGGGGGCGAACACTGAAGCTTTCTTT

v_gene: TRBV5-1
j_gene: TRBJ1-5
abundance: many
d_gene: TRBD1
CDR3aa: CASSPRGDRGNQPQHF
CDR3nt: TGCGCCAGCAGCCCCAGAGGTGACAGGGGCAATCAGCCCCAGCATTTT

v_gene: TRBV12-3/TRBV12-4
j_gene: TRBJ2-4
abundance: many
d_gene: TRBD2
CDR3aa: CASSSVSSGGFGIQYF
CDR3nt: TGTGCCAGCAGTTCCGTGTCTAGCGGGGGTTTCGGCATTCAGTACTTC

v_gene: TRBV24-1
j_gene: TRBJ2-5
abundance: few
d_gene: TRBD1
CDR3aa: CATSDPTTGAETQYF
CDR3nt: TGTGCCACCAGTGATCCAACGACAGGGGCAGAGACCCAGTACTTC

v_gene: TRBV28
j_gene: TRBJ1-2
abundance: few
d_gene: TRBD1
CDR3aa: CASSFMDRGGPNDGYTF
CDR3nt: TGTGCCAGCAGTTTCATGGACAGGGGAGGCCCCAATGATGGCTACACCTTC

v_gene: TRBV18
j_gene: TRBJ1-5
abundance: many
d_gene: -
CDR3aa: CASSPGMGNQPQHF
CDR3nt: TGTGCCAGCTCACCAGGGATGGGCAATCAGCCCCAGCATTTT

v_gene: TRBV10-3
j_gene: TRBJ2-1
abundance: many
d_gene: TRBD2
CDR3aa: CAISESGASGESSYNEQFF
CDR3nt: TGTGCCATCAGTGAGTCAGGAGCTAGCGGGGAGAGCTCCTACAATGAGCAGTTCTTC

v_gene: TRBV27
j_gene: TRBJ1-1
abundance: many
d_gene: -
CDR3aa: CASSFYQTPPGGTEAFF
CDR3nt: TGTGCCAGCAGTTTCTACCAGACACCACCGGGGGGGACTGAAGCTTTCTTT

v_gene: TRBV10-3
j_gene: TRBJ2-3
abundance: many
d_gene: TRBD2
CDR3aa: CAISEVKRGVTDTQYF
CDR3nt: TGTGCCATCAGTGAGGTTAAGCGGGGGGTTACAGATACGCAGTATTTT

v_gene: TRBV7-9
j_gene: TRBJ1-4
abundance: many
d_gene: -
CDR3aa: CASSLGSATNEKLFF
CDR3nt: TGTGCCAGCAGCTTAGGAAGCGCAACTAATGAAAAACTGTTTTTT

v_gene: TRBV12-3/TRBV12-4
j_gene: TRBJ2-5
abundance: many
d_gene: -
CDR3aa: CASSLGSPATQYF
CDR3nt: TGTGCCAGCAGTTTAGGATCGCCGGCGACCCAGTACTTC

v_gene: TRBV10-3
j_gene: TRBJ1-2
abundance: -
d_gene: -
CDR3aa: CAISESSPNYGDTF
CDR3nt: TGTGCCATCAGTGAGTCGTCACCGAACTATGGCGACACCTTC

v_gene: TRBV5-6
j_gene: TRBJ2-1
abundance: few
d_gene: -
CDR3aa: CASSPRLGADNEQFF
CDR3nt: TGTGCCAGCAGCCCCAGGTTGGGGGCTGATAATGAGCAGTTCTTC

v_gene: TRBV4-2
j_gene: TRBJ1-5
abundance: many
d_gene: -
CDR3aa: CASSPDRGQPQHF
CDR3nt: TGTGCCAGCAGCCCGGACCGGGGTCAGCCCCAGCATTTT

v_gene: TRBV12-3/TRBV12-4
j_gene: TRBJ1-1
abundance: many
d_gene: TRBD1
CDR3aa: CASSLTTGITEAFF
CDR3nt: TGTGCCAGCAGTTTGACGACAGGGATCACTGAAGCTTTCTTT

v_gene: TRBV5-6
j_gene: TRBJ1-2
abundance: few
d_gene: -
CDR3aa: CASSLEPGARDGYTF
CDR3nt: TGTGCCAGCAGCTTGGAGCCGGGGGCCCGTGATGGCTACACCTTC

v_gene: TRBV29-1
j_gene: TRBJ2-3
abundance: many
d_gene: -
CDR3aa: CSVGTGSFTDTQYF
CDR3nt: TGCAGCGTGGGAACCGGGTCCTTCACAGATACGCAGTATTTT

v_gene: TRBV5-1
j_gene: TRBJ1-6
abundance: few
d_gene: TRBD1
CDR3aa: CASSQEQGKDSPLHF
CDR3nt: TGCGCCAGCAGCCAAGAACAGGGGAAGGATTCACCCCTCCACTTT

v_gene: TRBV7-2
j_gene: TRBJ1-1
abundance: many
d_gene: TRBD1
CDR3aa: CASSRQGDEITEAFF
CDR3nt: TGTGCCAGCAGCCGACAGGGGGATGAGATCACTGAAGCTTTCTTT

v_gene: TRBV20-1
j_gene: TRBJ2-1
abundance: many
d_gene: TRBD2
CDR3aa: CSARSVSGGDEQFF
CDR3nt: TGCAGTGCTAGGAGTGTTAGCGGGGGCGATGAGCAGTTCTTC

v_gene: TRBV24-1
j_gene: TRBJ2-5
abundance: many
d_gene: -
CDR3aa: CATSDSRQYQETQYF
CDR3nt: TGTGCCACCAGTGATTCAAGACAGTACCAAGAGACCCAGTACTTC

v_gene: TRBV7-2
j_gene: TRBJ2-3
abundance: many
d_gene: -
CDR3aa: CASIPQHTDTQYF
CDR3nt: TGTGCCAGCATCCCACAACATACAGATACGCAGTATTTT

v_gene: TRBV5-1
j_gene: TRBJ2-1
abundance: many
d_gene: TRBD2
CDR3aa: CASSLGASGGYNEQFF
CDR3nt: TGCGCCAGCAGCTTGGGGGCTAGCGGGGGGTACAATGAGCAGTTCTTC

v_gene: TRBV7-2
j_gene: TRBJ2-7
abundance: many
d_gene: -
CDR3aa: CASSSGPGEQYF
CDR3nt: TGTGCCAGCAGCTCTGGCCCGGGGGAGCAGTACTTC

v_gene: TRBV5-1
j_gene: TRBJ2-6
abundance: -
d_gene: -
CDR3aa: CASSSPDGTGANVLTF
CDR3nt: TGCGCCAGCAGCTCCCCGGACGGAACTGGGGCCAACGTCCTGACTTTC

v_gene: TRBV3-1
j_gene: TRBJ1-2
abundance: many
d_gene: -
CDR3aa: CASSQGGPRGYTF
CDR3nt: TGTGCCAGCAGCCAGGGCGGGCCGAGAGGCTACACCTTC

v_gene: TRBV7-3
j_gene: TRBJ2-2
abundance: many
d_gene: TRBD1
CDR3aa: CASSLIRGQGVTGELFF
CDR3nt: TGTGCCAGCAGCTTAATTAGGGGACAGGGCGTCACCGGGGAGCTGTTTTTT

v_gene: TRBV5-1
j_gene: TRBJ2-3
abundance: many
d_gene: -
CDR3aa: CASSLGLASDTQYF
CDR3nt: TGCGCCAGCAGCTTAGGGCTAGCATCCGATACGCAGTATTTT

v_gene: TRBV27
j_gene: TRBJ1-5
abundance: few
d_gene: -
CDR3aa: CASSFAGQPQHF
CDR3nt: TGTGCCAGCAGTTTTGCCGGTCAGCCCCAGCATTTT

v_gene: TRBV6-1
j_gene: TRBJ2-5
abundance: few
d_gene: -
CDR3aa: CASRAVKETQYF
CDR3nt: TGTGCCAGCAGGGCAGTAAAAGAGACCCAGTACTTC

v_gene: TRBV15
j_gene: TRBJ1-4
abundance: many
d_gene: -
CDR3aa: CATGANRETNEKLFF
CDR3nt: TGTGCCACCGGGGCAAACAGGGAGACTAATGAAAAACTGTTTTTT

v_gene: TRBV12-5
j_gene: TRBJ2-3
abundance: -
d_gene: TRBD1
CDR3aa: CASGRPTGSPTDTQYF
CDR3nt: TGTGCTAGTGGTAGGCCGACAGGGTCCCCCACAGATACGCAGTATTTT

v_gene: TRBV28
j_gene: TRBJ1-1
abundance: many
d_gene: -
CDR3aa: CASSPTGLGTEAFF
CDR3nt: TGTGCCAGCAGCCCCACAGGGTTGGGCACTGAAGCTTTCTTT

v_gene: TRBV7-2
j_gene: TRBJ2-3
abundance: many
d_gene: TRBD2
CDR3aa: CASSATSGGVAGDTQYF
CDR3nt: TGTGCCAGCAGCGCGACTAGCGGGGGAGTCGCTGGAGATACGCAGTATTTT

v_gene: TRBV6-1
j_gene: TRBJ2-5
abundance: many
d_gene: -
CDR3aa: CASSDRGGAGRETQYF
CDR3nt: TGTGCCAGCAGTGACCGAGGGGGGGCCGGACGAGAGACCCAGTACTTC

v_gene: TRBV9
j_gene: TRBJ1-2
abundance: many
d_gene: -
CDR3aa: CASSVASRDGYTF
CDR3nt: TGTGCCAGCAGCGTAGCGAGTCGAGATGGCTACACCTTC

v_gene: TRBV11-2
j_gene: TRBJ2-7
abundance: -
d_gene: TRBD1
CDR3aa: CASSPSDRGSYEQYF
CDR3nt: TGTGCCAGCAGCCCATCGGACAGGGGCTCCTACGAGCAGTACTTC

v_gene: TRBV5-8
j_gene: TRBJ2-1
abundance: many
d_gene: -
CDR3aa: CASSLDASSDEQFF
CDR3nt: TGTGCCAGCAGCTTGGATGCGTCAAGCGATGAGCAGTTCTTC

v_gene: TRBV12-3/TRBV12-4
j_gene: TRBJ2-2
abundance: many
d_gene: -
CDR3aa: CASSFRTVGELFF
CDR3nt: TGTGCCAGCAGTTTCAGGACTGTCGGGGAGCTGTTTTTT